Shown below are 5 T cell receptor beta chains from a single sample sequenced in a study of T cell responses to AZD1222 COVID-19 vaccine (dated by TCRdb to 2020 to 2023). The sample's time point label, in plain terms: baseline before first vaccination. Library prep was done by the immunoSEQ multiplex PCR assay. Sourced from immuneACCESS, this table was stored by TCRdb with only in-frame sequences that have V and J called. A share of the clones is absent; for the studies checked, an unresolved V gene accounts for under half, and the remainder has no known explanation. Counted in this sample were tens of thousands of clones; 85% to 90% of them appeared once. In total, the top ten clones hold over 5.5% of the sample. The sample was peripheral blood, taken on day 0 of AZD1222 vaccination. The receptor set was obtained from an adult in good health.

This rearrangement joins TRBV12-3 or TRBV12-4 to TRBJ1-2, with 9 positions matching TRBD1. The CDR3 has 13 residues. The trim removed 7 bases at V and 7 bases at J, leaving 7 bases unmatched. Here the CDR3 reads CASIMTGGFGYTF. The CDR3 DNA reads TGTGCCAGCATTATGACAGGGGGGTTTGGCTACACCTTC.

This chain joins TRBV6-5 and TRBJ2-7; possible D gene TRBD1, 6 bases. The CDR3 length is 13 residues. V was shortened by 0 bases and J by 5 bases, with 8 bases between the two germline ends. The germline CDR1 and CDR2 sequences are MNHEY and SVGAGI. CDR3 residues: CASSYSQGHEQYF. CDR3 sequence (DNA): TGTGCCAGCAGTTACTCTCAGGGGCACGAGCAGTACTTC.

J is TRBJ2-3 and V is TRBV19; D may correspond to TRBD1 or TRBD2 (7 bases each). Trimming removed 5 bases from V and 4 bases from J, with 16 bases in between. CDR3 size: 15 residues. Germline lookup yields CDR1 LNHDA and CDR2 SQIVND (reference sequence). CDR3 in amino acids: CASSGRDSQADTQYF. As DNA, the CDR3 is TGTGCCAGTAGTGGGAGGGACAGTCAGGCAGATACGCAGTATTTT.

The genes are TRBV30 and TRBJ2-1; D is undetermined. V lost 0 bases and J lost 0, with 12 bases in between. Looked up from germline, CDR1 is GTSNPN and CDR2 is SVGIG (reference sequence). The CDR3 totals 16 residues. The CDR3 reads CAWSVGPASSYNEQFF. The CDR3 coding sequence is TGTGCCTGGAGTGTCGGTCCCGCTAGCTCCTACAATGAGCAGTTCTTC.

The genes are TRBV9 and TRBJ2-6, with D possibly being TRBD2 (6 bases). The length of the CDR3 is 17 residues. Germline V CDR1 and CDR2: SGDLS, YYNGEE. Trimming pared 0 bases from V and 6 bases from J, leaving 16 bases between. Here the CDR3 reads CASSVALRGEEANVLTF. The CDR3 DNA reads TGTGCCAGCAGCGTAGCTTTAAGAGGGGAGGAGGCCAACGTCCTGACTTTC.